The clone carrying this T cell receptor (beta chain) was seen a few times. The entry originates in a study of T-cell memory formation after mild COVID-19. 5'RACE with constant-segment primers built TCRalpha and TCRbeta cDNA libraries with UMIs. Each CDR3 protein is one row after TCRdb ran MiXCR on the 5' RACE reads. The repertoire includes about 140,000 distinct CDR3 sequences, 14% to 15% of them detected once, and 28% sits in the top ten. Germline V lookup: CDR1 SGDLS, CDR2 YYNGEE. V lost 4 bases, J lost 5 bases, and 9 bases stayed unmatched. This CDR3 spans 15 amino acids. This rearrangement joins TRBV9 to TRBJ2-1, with 7 bases fitting TRBD2. Specimen: PBMCs or a T cell subset sorted from them (not recorded which). The clonotype comes from an adult woman who had mild COVID-19 (a few samples of this study predate the infection). Cell type and time point are not known. CDR3 sequence reads: CASSRGSLSDNEQFF. As DNA, the CDR3 is TGTGCCAGCAGCCGCGGGAGCCTGTCGGACAATGAGCAGTTCTTC.